The 13 T cell receptor beta chains in this list originate from one sample, sequenced in a study of Ad26.COV2.S vaccination and SARS-CoV-2 variants (dated by TCRdb to 2020 to 2022). The time point label, as the study defines it: individuals recovered from natural SARS-CoV-2 infection. The library was obtained by the immunoSEQ multiplex PCR assay. TCRdb retrieved this table from immuneACCESS and kept in-frame rearrangements only. Not all clones are present; in checked studies, unresolved V genes account for under half, and no reason is known for the remainder. The table for this sample lists about 87,000 clones; about four fifths of them were counted only once. In total, the top ten clones hold 16% of the sample. This specimen consisted of peripheral blood, obtained after recovery from COVID-19. These receptors were obtained from a human donor who had recovered from COVID-19.

V is TRBV24-1 and J is TRBJ1-1; TRBD1 might be the D (5 bases). The CDR3 totals 13 residues. The germline CDR1 and CDR2 sequences are KGHDR and SFDVKD. Trimming took off 5 bases at V and 1 base at J, with 7 bases between the two ends. This CDR3 is CATSGGWNTEAFF. The CDR3 region has the DNA TGTGCCACCAGTGGGGGGTGGAACACTGAAGCTTTCTTT.

The V call is TRBV12-5, the J call TRBJ2-2; unclear D gene. Trimming left V 2 bases short and J 6 bases short, with 16 bases between. CDR3 size: 16 residues. In germline, CDR1 is LGHNT, CDR2 FRNRAP. CDR3 protein: CASGLLLSADPGELFF. In DNA form, the CDR3 reads TGTGCTAGTGGTTTGCTCCTTTCCGCCGACCCCGGGGAGCTGTTTTTT.

CDR3 sequence: CASSIIAGGPTHNEQFF. The CDR3 nucleotides are TGCGCCAGCAGTATCATAGCGGGAGGGCCCACTCACAATGAGCAGTTCTTC. J is TRBJ2-1 and V is TRBV10-2; 11 nucleotides align to TRBD2. Losses at the gene ends were 5 bases for V and 5 bases for J; bases not matched to a gene: 11. The CDR3 contains 17 residues. Germline CDR1 and CDR2: WSHSY and SAAADI.

The V call is TRBV3-1 (or the pseudogene TRBV3-2), the J call TRBJ1-2, with no clear D. Germline V CDR1 and CDR2: LGHDT, YNNKEL (reference sequence). This CDR3 has 16 amino acids. V was trimmed by 1 base and J by 0 bases, leaving 12 bases between them. The DNA for the CDR3 is TGTGCCAGCAGCCAAGGGAGGATAGTATCTAACTATGGCTACACCTTC. The encoded protein is CASSQGRIVSNYGYTF.

This sequence joins TRBV28 and TRBJ2-1; D tentatively reads TRBD1 or TRBD2 (6 bases each). V lost 4 bases and J 1 base, leaving 23 bases between the germline ends. Germline V gene lookup returns CDR1 MDHEN and CDR2 SYDVKM. The CDR3 runs 19 residues. The CDR3, as DNA: TGTGCCAGCAGTTCCCCGCTAGGGGGGTTAATGGGATCCTACAATGAGCAGTTCTTC. Amino acids: CASSSPLGGLMGSYNEQFF.

The rearrangement uses TRBV28 and TRBJ2-5; 12 bases map to TRBD1. The CDR3 totals 21 residues. Germline-derived CDR1 and CDR2 are MDHEN and SYDVKM. J lost 0 bases, V lost 4 bases, and 18 bases had no gene match. This CDR3 is CASSSLARDRGLTTYQETQYF. The CDR3 nucleotides are TGTGCCAGCAGTTCACTCGCCCGGGACAGGGGGCTGACAACCTACCAAGAGACCCAGTACTTC.

This chain links TRBV27 with TRBJ1-4; D call uncertain. The CDR3 consists of 15 residues. Germline assignment: CDR1 MNHEY and CDR2 SMNVEV (reference sequence). The V gene lost 2 bases and the J gene lost 4 bases, with 11 bases spanning the gap. The CDR3, as DNA: TGTGCCAGCAGTTTAAGGCCAGTTCTTAATGAAAAACTGTTTTTT. Translation: CASSLRPVLNEKLFF.

The genes are TRBV6-1 and TRBJ2-1; 8 bases are a match to TRBD1. The V gene end was trimmed by 1 base and the J gene end by 0 bases; junction bases not matched to a gene: 11. CDR1 and CDR2 from the germline V gene are MNHNS and SASEGT. The CDR3 has 19 amino acids. In DNA form, the CDR3 reads TGTGCCAGCAGTGAAGGTGAGGGACAGGTCTATCGCTCCTACAATGAGCAGTTCTTC. It encodes CASSEGEGQVYRSYNEQFF.

This chain joins TRBV29-1 and TRBJ2-3; D is ambiguous. In germline, CDR1 is SQVTM, CDR2 ANQGSEA. The V end lost 3 bases, the J end lost 3 bases, and 4 bases lay between the germline ends. This CDR3 region has 11 residues. The CDR3 reads CSVDITDTQYF. CDR3 DNA sequence: TGCAGCGTTGATATAACAGATACGCAGTATTTT.

The CDR3 bases are TGTGCCAGCAGAGGCGCGAATGAGCAGTTCTTC. Translating it yields CASRGANEQFF. V gene TRBV6-5 combines with J gene TRBJ2-1; D unresolved. Deletions cut 6 bases from V and 7 bases from J, with 7 bases between. Germline lookup yields CDR1 MNHEY and CDR2 SVGAGI. CDR3 length: 11 residues.

This rearrangement joins TRBV7-2 to TRBJ2-3, with TRBD2 matching over 9 bases. The germline gives CDR1 SGHTA, CDR2 FQGNSA. J was trimmed by 2 bases and V by 4 bases; bases with no gene match: 13. The CDR3 covers 18 residues. CDR3 region: CASSSPGLALLHTDTQYF. The CDR3 DNA sequence: TGTGCCAGCAGCTCCCCGGGACTAGCCCTACTCCACACAGATACGCAGTATTTT. Full variable domain (missing parts from reference TRBV7-2 and TRBJ2-3): GAGVSQSPSNKVTEKGKDVELRCDPISGHTALYWYRQSLGQGLEFLIYFQGNSAPDKSGLPSDRFSAERTGGSVSTLTIQRTQQEDSAVYLCASSSPGLALLHTDTQYFGPGTRLTVL.

Only one count was recorded for this clone. The chain has TRBV2 and TRBJ2-5; D is undetermined. This CDR3 is built from 15 residues. The germline V gene has CDR1 SNHLY and CDR2 FYNNEI. Between the trimmed V and J ends, which lost 2 bases and 0 bases, there was a span of 10 bases. The CDR3 nucleotides are TGTGCCAGCAGTGAAATCACGGAGTACCAAGAGACCCAGTACTTC. As protein: CASSEITEYQETQYF.

This clone came up once. This chain joins TRBV5-6 and TRBJ1-2; TRBD1 is a possible D gene (5 bases). Between the trimmed V and J ends, which lost 4 bases and 1 base, there was a span of 17 bases. CDR3 length: 16 amino acids. Germline values: CDR1 SGHDT, CDR2 YYEEEE. Here the CDR3 reads CASSPTGRTFNYGYTF. The DNA of the CDR3 is TGTGCCAGCAGCCCGACGGGACGGACTTTTAACTATGGCTACACCTTC.